A single sample is the source of the 26 T cell receptor beta chains below, sequenced in a study of blood T cell repertoires in COVID-19. The repertoire was sequenced with immunoSEQ multiplex PCR; TCRdb's copy has only in-frame clones and lacks some. The data contain about 170,000 clones, around four fifths of them singletons. Sequencing input: peripheral blood. These TCRs come from a woman aged 65 to 85 who had recovered from COVID-19.

This clone was counted only a few times. The rearrangement joins TRBV5-4 to TRBJ2-3; 10 bases match TRBD2. The germline V gene encodes CDR1 SGHNT and CDR2 YYREEE (reference sequence). This CDR3 comprises 16 residues. The V and J ends lost 1 base and 7 bases, in that order; junction bases with no gene match: 9. For the CDR3, the DNA is TGTGCCAGCAGCTTGTCCCCTAGCGGGAGTTTGAATACGCAGTATTTT. As protein: CASSLSPSGSLNTQYF.

There are a few counts of this clone. The conserved closing phenylalanine or tryptophan is absent in this CDR3, likely reflecting a read error. The DNA is left out, because the CDR3 cannot be placed on it with certainty; the CDR3 is given as TCRdb lists it. The chain is built from TRBV19 and TRBJ1-2. The CDR3 has 11 residues if both end residues are counted. From germline, CDR1 is LNHDA and CDR2 SQIVND (reference sequence). The CDR3 sequence is CASSMGLGSTP.

V is TRBV10-3 and J is TRBJ2-1; D gene ambiguous. Looked up from germline, CDR1 is ENHRY and CDR2 is SYGVKD. Trimming left V 2 bases short and J 0 bases short, with 5 bases between. CDR3 length equals 14 residues. The chain's CDR3 is CAISERVSYNEQFF. In DNA form, the CDR3 reads TGTGCCATCAGTGAGCGGGTCTCCTACAATGAGCAGTTCTTC.

The V gene is TRBV6-5, the J gene TRBJ1-2; 8 nucleotides align to TRBD1. The CDR3 is made up of 14 amino acids. V lost 6 bases to trimming and J lost 7 bases; unmatched junction nucleotides: 10. Germline V lookup: CDR1 MNHEY, CDR2 SVGAGI. CDR3 bases: TGTGCCAGCAGGCCTCAGGGGGCGCGGCGTGGCTACACCTTC. Protein sequence: CASRPQGARRGYTF.

This clone occurred a few times. The genes are TRBV15 and TRBJ2-1; perhaps TRBD1 as D (6 bases). Germline V gene lookup returns CDR1 LNHNV and CDR2 YYDKDF (reference sequence). The CDR3 is made up of 15 amino acids. Trimming removed 0 bases from V and 5 bases from J, with 11 bases in between. CDR3 DNA: TGTGCCACCAGCAGAGATCACAGGGCCCACAATGAGCAGTTCTTC. Its translation: CATSRDHRAHNEQFF.

The chain recombines TRBV5-4 with TRBJ2-7, with 7 bases aligning to TRBD2. The V gene end was trimmed by 0 bases and the J gene end by 1 base; junction bases not matched to a gene: 7. This CDR3 is built from 16 residues. The germline V gene has CDR1 SGHNT and CDR2 YYREEE (reference sequence). CDR3 sequence: CASSLGVGGSSYEQYF. CDR3 nucleotide sequence: TGTGCCAGCAGCTTGGGAGTGGGCGGGAGTTCCTACGAGCAGTACTTC.

The rearrangement uses TRBV28 and TRBJ2-7; 9 bases line up with TRBD1. V shed 6 bases, J shed 4 bases, and the junction held 10 bases outside the gene matches. Germline V CDR1 and CDR2: MDHEN, SYDVKM. The CDR3 totals 15 residues. In DNA, the CDR3 is TGTGCCAGCAGACGGCGGACAGGGGTACTTTACGAGCAGTACTTC. Encoded protein: CASRRRTGVLYEQYF.

This chain uses TRBV7-7 with TRBJ2-7; TRBD2 aligns across 11 bases. V lost 10 bases, J lost 6 bases, and 8 bases stayed unmatched. Germline CDR1 and CDR2: SSHAT and FNYEAQ (reference sequence). The length of the CDR3 is 13 residues. DNA for the CDR3: TGTGCCACAGAACTAGCGGGAGCTTTCGAGCAGTACTTC. Translated: CATELAGAFEQYF.

The rearrangement joins TRBV6-5 to TRBJ2-7; D not resolved. Per the germline V gene, CDR1 is MNHEY and CDR2 is SVGAGI. With 5 bases removed from V and 3 bases from J, the gap between germline ends came to 14 bases. The length of the CDR3 is 14 residues. The CDR3 here is CASSPRRRSYEQYF. Written as DNA, the CDR3 is TGTGCCAGCAGTCCCCGAAGGCGGAGCTACGAGCAGTACTTC.

This chain uses TRBV5-1 with TRBJ2-3; D is undetermined. Trimming pared 3 bases from V and 4 bases from J, leaving 6 bases between. The length of the CDR3 is 12 residues. Germline V gives CDR1 SGHRS, CDR2 YFSETQ. CDR3 amino acids: CASSSPADTQYF. The CDR3 nucleotides are TGCGCCAGCAGCTCTCCGGCAGATACGCAGTATTTT.

V and J are TRBV6-5 and TRBJ1-6; 7 bases match TRBD1. This CDR3 has 15 amino acids. Germline V gene data show CDR1 as MNHEY and CDR2 as SVGAGI. J lost 9 bases, V lost 2 bases, and 7 bases had no gene match. The CDR3 is CASSYRDRESSPLHF. The CDR3 coding sequence is TGTGCCAGCAGTTACCGTGACAGGGAGAGTTCACCCCTCCACTTT.

The chain recombines TRBV7-3 with TRBJ2-5; D not certain. Trimming took off 0 bases at V and 5 bases at J, with 7 bases between the two ends. Germline V gene lookup returns CDR1 SGHTA and CDR2 FQGTGA. This CDR3 is 13 amino acids long. The CDR3 protein is CASSLTTGETQYF. Here the CDR3 DNA reads TGTGCCAGCAGCTTAACGACTGGGGAGACCCAGTACTTC.

This chain uses TRBV6-5 with TRBJ1-6; TRBD1 agrees at 9 bases. CDR1 is MNHEY and CDR2 is SVGAGI in the germline V gene. The trim removed 6 bases at V and 7 bases at J, leaving 7 bases unmatched. The CDR3 length is 15 residues. As DNA, the CDR3 is TGTGCCAGCAGAGGCATCGGGACAGGGAATTCACCCCTCCACTTT. Translating it yields CASRGIGTGNSPLHF.

The chain carries TRBV18 and TRBJ2-3; 7 nucleotides line up with TRBD2. Germline-derived CDR1 and CDR2 are KGHSH and LQKENI. The length of the CDR3 is 14 residues. V lost 3 bases and J lost 3; bases outside the gene matches: 3. The CDR3 nucleotides read TGTGCCAGCTCACCCCTAGCGGATACAGATACGCAGTATTTT. Translated, it gives CASSPLADTDTQYF. Full variable domain (rest looked up from reference TRBV18 and TRBJ2-3): NAGVMQNPRHLVRRRGQEARLRCSPMKGHSHVYWYRQLPEEGLKFMVYLQKENIIDESGMPKERFSAEFPKEGPSILRIQQVVRGDSAAYFCASSPLADTDTQYFGPGTRLTVL.

This chain links TRBV4-1 with TRBJ1-6; no definite D call. This CDR3 is built from 16 residues. CDR1 and CDR2 (germline): MGHRA, YSYEKL. V lost 3 bases and J lost 7, with 16 bases in between. The CDR3 loop is CASSHPLAGRNSPLHF. The CDR3 DNA is TGCGCCAGCAGCCACCCGTTAGCGGGGAGGAATTCACCCCTCCACTTT.

This clone was seen just once. The chain joins TRBV2 to TRBJ1-4; 7 nucleotides agree with TRBD1. Germline V gene lookup returns CDR1 SNHLY and CDR2 FYNNEI. V lost 7 bases, J lost 3 bases, and 8 bases stayed unmatched. CDR3 length: 15 residues. The CDR3 region is CASNRDSPANEKLFF. In DNA form, the CDR3 reads TGTGCCAGCAACCGGGACAGCCCGGCTAATGAAAAACTGTTTTTT. The variable domain in full, completed from reference TRBV2 and TRBJ1-4, reads EPEVTQTPSHQVTQMGQEVILRCVPISNHLYFYWYRQILGQKVEFLVSFYNNEISEKSEIFDDQFSVERPDGSNFTLKIRSTKLEDSAMYFCASNRDSPANEKLFFGSGTQLSVL.

The genes are TRBV5-1 and TRBJ2-1, with 11 nucleotides matching TRBD2. Per germline, CDR1 SGHRS and CDR2 YFSETQ. The trim removed 4 bases at V and 2 bases at J, leaving 2 bases unmatched. The CDR3 extends over 15 amino acids. Here the CDR3 DNA reads TGCGCCAGCAGCGCGACTAGCGGGGCCTACAATGAGCAGTTCTTC. Translating gives CASSATSGAYNEQFF.

The CDR3 here is CASSYSTGELFF. DNA of the CDR3: TGTGCCAGCAGCTATAGTACCGGGGAGCTGTTTTTT. The genes are TRBV2 and TRBJ2-2, with D uncertain. Trimming stripped 6 bases from V and 5 bases from J, with 7 bases between. Germline loops: CDR1 SNHLY, CDR2 FYNNEI. This CDR3 region has 12 residues. Using reference TRBV2 and TRBJ2-2 for the parts outside the CDR3, the full variable domain is EPEVTQTPSHQVTQMGQEVILRCVPISNHLYFYWYRQILGQKVEFLVSFYNNEISEKSEIFDDQFSVERPDGSNFTLKIRSTKLEDSAMYFCASSYSTGELFFGEGSRLTVL.

Only one count was recorded for this clone. CDR3 protein: CAWSVAGTSGLGYNEQFF. Written as DNA, the CDR3 is TGTGCCTGGAGTGTAGCCGGGACTAGCGGCTTGGGGTACAATGAGCAGTTCTTC. The rearrangement joins TRBV30 to TRBJ2-1; 11 bases are a match to TRBD2. J gave up 4 bases and V 0 bases, and 11 bases lay outside the gene matches. Germline assignment: CDR1 GTSNPN and CDR2 SVGIG (reference sequence). The CDR3 has 18 amino acids.

CDR3 nucleotide sequence: TGCGCCAGCAGCTTTGGGCCTGGGAACACTGAAGCTTTCTTT. Translation: CASSFGPGNTEAFF. The gene calls are TRBV5-1 and TRBJ1-1; the D is unclear. The length of the CDR3 is 14 residues. The V end was cut by 2 bases, the J end by 1 base, with 9 bases between. Germline V gene data show CDR1 as SGHRS and CDR2 as YFSETQ.

The V call is TRBV7-2, the J call TRBJ1-2; 11 bases are shared with TRBD1. The CDR3 is 15 amino acids. The V and J ends lost 5 bases and 6 bases, in that order; junction bases with no gene match: 8. Germline-derived CDR1 and CDR2 are SGHTA and FQGNSA. The CDR3 nucleotides are TGTGCCAGCAGCCCCCGGACAGGGGGCATGGATGGCTACACCTTC. It yields the protein CASSPRTGGMDGYTF. The full variable domain, completed using reference TRBV7-2 and TRBJ1-2, is GAGVSQSPSNKVTEKGKDVELRCDPISGHTALYWYRQSLGQGLEFLIYFQGNSAPDKSGLPSDRFSAERTGGSVSTLTIQRTQQEDSAVYLCASSPRTGGMDGYTFGSGTRLTVV.

This clone was seen only once. The chain links TRBV3-1 (or the pseudogene TRBV3-2) to TRBJ2-7, with TRBD1 matching 11 bases. Unmatched junction bases numbered 8, after V lost 4 bases and J lost 0 bases. The CDR3 sequence is 17 residues long. Germline V CDR1 and CDR2: LGHDT, YNNKEL (reference sequence). CDR3 DNA sequence: TGTGCCAGCAGCCCCAGGACAGGGGGCTATAACTCCTACGAGCAGTACTTC. The encoded protein is CASSPRTGGYNSYEQYF.

This CDR3 reads CASSLGGAPGGYTF. The CDR3 coding sequence is TGTGCCAGCAGCTTAGGTGGGGCCCCAGGGGGCTACACCTTC. V is TRBV7-9 and J is TRBJ1-2, with D possibly TRBD1 on 5 matching bases. CDR3 length: 14 residues. V lost 1 base to trimming and J lost 8 bases, with 14 bases between them. CDR1 SEHNR and CDR2 FQNEAQ come from the germline V gene (reference sequence).

The genes are TRBV2 and TRBJ2-3; 9 nucleotides agree with TRBD2. The V gene end was trimmed by 4 bases and the J gene end by 2 bases; junction bases not matched to a gene: 4. The germline CDR1 and CDR2 sequences are SNHLY and FYNNEI. The CDR3 has 15 residues. DNA for the CDR3: TGTGCCAGCAGTGCCGGACTAGCGCTCACAGATACGCAGTATTTT. This gives the protein CASSAGLALTDTQYF.

V is TRBV7-8 and J is TRBJ2-7; D ambiguous. V was shortened by 5 bases and J by 2 bases, with 7 bases between the two germline ends. Looked up from germline, CDR1 is SGHVS and CDR2 is FQNEAQ. The CDR3 length is 12 residues. The CDR3 DNA reads TGTGCCAGCAGCCCAGTCACCTACGAGCAGTACTTC. Its protein is CASSPVTYEQYF.

The chain links TRBV7-3 to TRBJ1-2, with a tentative D call TRBD1 (6 bases). The CDR3 spans 15 residues. V shed 1 base and J shed 1 base, with 10 bases lying between them. The V gene's germline CDR1 is SGHTA and CDR2 FQGTGA. In DNA form, the CDR3 reads TGTGCCAGCAGCTTAAGGCGCAGGGGTAACTATGGCTACACCTTC. It is translated as CASSLRRRGNYGYTF.